The 19 T cell receptor beta chains below come from one sample, sequenced in a study of long-term antiretroviral therapy in people with HIV (dated by TCRdb to between 2021 and 2024). The immunoSEQ hsTCRB v3.0 assay was used at survey level resolution to sequence the TRB variable region. Held by TCRdb, this immuneACCESS table contains in-frame sequences only and omits some clones. Under half of the omission traces to an unresolved V gene where checked; the cause of the rest is unknown. Present in this sample are about 19,000 clones, around 79% of which were seen just once. Roughly 6.5% of the sample belongs to the ten largest clones. The sequenced sample was unsorted PBMCs, obtained at the start of antiretroviral therapy, before treatment. The receptors were sampled from a man younger than 35 with HIV.

The chain has TRBV28 and TRBJ2-5, with 8 bases aligning to TRBD2. The CDR3 has 16 amino acids. From germline, CDR1 is MDHEN and CDR2 SYDVKM. The J segment lost 5 bases and the V segment lost 8 bases, leaving 16 bases of the junction unmatched. The CDR3 DNA sequence: TGTGCCAGCTCTGCCGGGGGGGGAGGCCTCAGCGAGACCCAGTACTTC. Encoded protein: CASSAGGGGLSETQYF.

CDR3 sequence reads: CASSEYYSNQPQHF. For the CDR3, the DNA is TGCGCCAGCAGTGAGTATTATAGCAATCAGCCCCAGCATTTT. V usage is TRBV10-2 and J usage is TRBJ1-5; D gene uncertain. Looked up from germline, CDR1 is WSHSY and CDR2 is SAAADI. V was trimmed by 1 base and J by 0 bases, leaving 4 bases between them. The CDR3 extends over 14 amino acids.

Only one count was recorded for this clone. V is TRBV18 and J is TRBJ2-4, with TRBD2 as a possible D gene (6 bases). V was trimmed by 6 bases and J by 3 bases, leaving 15 bases between them. The CDR3 spans 15 residues. The V gene's germline CDR1 is KGHSH and CDR2 LQKENI. The CDR3 DNA sequence: TGTGCCAGCTCCCACGGCTCGGGGGACAAAAACATTCAGTACTTC. Its protein product is CASSHGSGDKNIQYF.

The chain carries TRBV6-5 and TRBJ2-1, with a tentative D call TRBD2 (5 bases). V was pared by 0 bases and J by 6 bases, with 6 bases between. The CDR3 consists of 13 residues. Looked up from germline, CDR1 is MNHEY and CDR2 is SVGAGI. The CDR3 region has the DNA TGTGCCAGCAGTTACTCGGACTTCAATGAGCAGTTCTTC. Translating it yields CASSYSDFNEQFF.

The chain carries TRBV11-2 and TRBJ2-7, with 7 bases identical to TRBD1. Looked up from germline, CDR1 is SGHAT and CDR2 is FQNNGV. V was pared by 3 bases and J by 3 bases, with 8 bases of the junction left unmatched. The CDR3 runs to 15 residues. CDR3 residues: CASSFGRAGGYEQYF. CDR3 sequence (DNA): TGTGCCAGCAGCTTCGGGCGGGCAGGGGGCTACGAGCAGTACTTC.

The V call is TRBV7-2, the J call TRBJ1-3; 7 bases line up with TRBD1. The length of the CDR3 is 15 residues. Germline values: CDR1 SGHTA, CDR2 FQGNSA. Trimming removed 5 bases from V and 3 bases from J; junction bases left unmatched: 7. CDR3 bases: TGTGCCAGCAGCAGCGACAGGGCGCATGGAAACACCATATATTTT. Its protein is CASSSDRAHGNTIYF.

CDR3 DNA sequence: TGTGCCTGGAGTCGGGGGGGACTTGACACTGAAGCTTTCTTT. Translation: CAWSRGGLDTEAFF. The chain employs TRBV30 and TRBJ1-1; D possibly corresponds to TRBD1 (5 bases). V dropped 2 bases and J dropped 3 bases, with 13 bases sitting between them. Per germline, CDR1 GTSNPN and CDR2 SVGIG (reference sequence). The CDR3 runs to 14 residues.

This chain uses TRBV19 with TRBJ2-3, with 9 bases matching TRBD1. Germline assignment: CDR1 LNHDA and CDR2 SQIVND (reference sequence). The CDR3 covers 15 residues. Trimming at V came to 6 bases and at J to 2 bases, leaving 6 bases not matched to a gene. The CDR3 is CASRTGTGSTDTQYF. CDR3 bases: TGTGCCAGTAGAACCGGGACAGGGTCCACAGATACGCAGTATTTT.

To note about this clone: The junction differs from germline at one of its ends, possibly a read error. The chain carries TRBV28 and TRBJ2-7; maybe TRBD2 (6 bases). Germline CDR1 is MDHEN and CDR2 is SYDVKM. The CDR3 consists of 14 residues. CDR3: CASLGAGRSHEQYF. As DNA, the CDR3 is TGTGCCAGTCTCGGGGCGGGGCGCTCCCACGAGCAGTACTTC.

The V and J genes are TRBV9 and TRBJ2-5; 7 bases are a match to TRBD2. The V gene end was trimmed by 3 bases and the J gene end by 4 bases; junction bases not matched to a gene: 6. Germline CDR1 is SGDLS and CDR2 is YYNGEE. The CDR3 runs 14 residues. CDR3 region: CASSGQTSSETQYF. The CDR3 bases are TGTGCCAGCAGCGGCCAGACTAGCTCAGAGACCCAGTACTTC.

This chain connects TRBV18 to TRBJ2-1; TRBD2 aligns across 13 bases. Germline lookup yields CDR1 KGHSH and CDR2 LQKENI. V was clipped by 1 base and J by 5 bases; unmatched bases: 2. The length of the CDR3 is 16 residues. The CDR3 protein is CASSPRTSGRDNEQFF. In DNA, the CDR3 is TGTGCCAGCTCACCACGTACTAGCGGGAGGGACAATGAGCAGTTCTTC.

This chain uses TRBV5-1 with TRBJ2-5; 15 bases are a match to TRBD2. J gave up 2 bases and V 2 bases, and 10 bases lay outside the gene matches. This CDR3 has 19 residues. CDR1 and CDR2 (germline): SGHRS, YFSETQ. CDR3 residues: CASSFPGLAGGPLQETQYF. The CDR3 nucleotides read TGCGCCAGCAGCTTCCCTGGACTAGCGGGAGGGCCATTACAAGAGACCCAGTACTTC.

The V call is TRBV28, the J call TRBJ2-7; perhaps TRBD1 as D (6 bases). CDR1 MDHEN and CDR2 SYDVKM come from the germline V gene. V gave up 2 bases and J gave up 3 bases, with 8 bases separating them. The CDR3 is 13 amino acids. The CDR3 DNA is TGTGCCAGCAGTTTAGGGGGCCGCTACGAGCAGTACTTC. It specifies CASSLGGRYEQYF.

The chain recombines TRBV10-2 with TRBJ1-1, with 8 nucleotides matching TRBD1. The CDR3 covers 15 residues. Trimming removed 8 bases from V and 6 bases from J; junction bases left unmatched: 14. CDR1 is WSHSY and CDR2 is SAAADI in the germline V gene. CDR3 DNA: TGCGCCAGCGGAGACGACAGGGGAGCCGGCCCTGAAGCTTTCTTT. The encoded protein is CASGDDRGAGPEAFF.

The chain uses TRBV25-1 and TRBJ2-1, with D perhaps TRBD2 (6 bases). CDR1 is MGHDK and CDR2 is SYGVNS in the germline V gene. The V end lost 3 bases, the J end lost 7 bases, and 16 bases lay between the germline ends. This CDR3 contains 15 residues. CDR3 sequence: CASSDPGRTLNEQFF. The CDR3 DNA reads TGTGCCAGCAGTGACCCCGGGAGAACCTTAAATGAGCAGTTCTTC.

This chain connects TRBV28 to TRBJ2-7; 8 nucleotides line up with TRBD2. From germline, CDR1 is MDHEN and CDR2 SYDVKM. The J segment lost 0 bases and the V segment lost 0 bases, leaving 1 base of the junction unmatched. This CDR3 comprises 15 residues. CDR3 nucleotide sequence: TGTGCCAGCAGTTTATGGCGGGAGGCCTCCTACGAGCAGTACTTC. This translates into CASSLWREASYEQYF.

The V gene is TRBV10-3, the J gene TRBJ2-1; a weak D match, TRBD2 (5 bases). The CDR3 runs 13 residues. V was clipped by 3 bases and J by 5 bases, with 8 bases between them. CDR1 is ENHRY and CDR2 is SYGVKD in the germline V gene. CDR3 coding DNA: TGTGCCATCAGTGAACGAGGGAACAATGAGCAGTTCTTC. Translated, it gives CAISERGNNEQFF.

The V gene is TRBV2, the J gene TRBJ2-3; 7 bases fit TRBD2. The CDR3 runs 15 residues. V trimming: 3 bases; J trimming: 2 bases; junction bases outside the gene matches: 5. Per the germline V gene, CDR1 is SNHLY and CDR2 is FYNNEI. Written as DNA, the CDR3 is TGTGCCAGCAGTGAGGGTCTAGCGGCCACAGATACGCAGTATTTT. It is translated as CASSEGLAATDTQYF.

DNA for the CDR3: TGCGCCAGCAGCCGCTGGGGGCCGGATAGCAATCAGCCCCAGCATTTT. It yields the protein CASSRWGPDSNQPQHF. V usage is TRBV4-1 and J usage is TRBJ1-5; D may be TRBD1 (6 bases). The CDR3 spans 16 residues. CDR1 is MGHRA and CDR2 is YSYEKL in the germline V gene. V was trimmed by 4 bases and J by 0 bases, leaving 13 bases between them.